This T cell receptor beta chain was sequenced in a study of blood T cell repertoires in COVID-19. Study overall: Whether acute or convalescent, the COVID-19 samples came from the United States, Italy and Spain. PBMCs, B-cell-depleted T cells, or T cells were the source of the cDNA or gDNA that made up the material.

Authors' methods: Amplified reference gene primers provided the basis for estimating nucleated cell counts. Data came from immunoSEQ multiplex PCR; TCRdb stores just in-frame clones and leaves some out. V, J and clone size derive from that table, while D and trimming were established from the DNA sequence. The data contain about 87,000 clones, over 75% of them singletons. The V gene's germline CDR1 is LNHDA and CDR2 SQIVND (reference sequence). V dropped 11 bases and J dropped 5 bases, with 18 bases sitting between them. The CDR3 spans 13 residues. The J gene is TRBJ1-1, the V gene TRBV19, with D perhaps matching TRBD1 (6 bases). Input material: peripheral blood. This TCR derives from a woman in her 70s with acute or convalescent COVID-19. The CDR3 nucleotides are TGTGCCGGCCGGGGCAGGGGTGAAACTGAAGCTTTCTTT. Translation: CAGRGRGETEAFF. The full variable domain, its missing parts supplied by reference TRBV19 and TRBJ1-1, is DGGITQSPKYLFRKEGQNVTLSCEQNLNHDAMYWYRQDPGQGLRLIYYSQIVNDFQKGDIAEGYSVSREKKESFPLTVTSAQKNPTAFYLCAGRGRGETEAFFGQGTRLTVV.